The subject of this entry is one T cell receptor (beta chain). The sample holds many counts of this clonotype. Its antigen is still unknown. Base qualities are not provided; no much larger clone lies one nucleotide away. This was a case-control study nested in a cohort of healthcare workers in London, UK, who had nasopharyngeal swab PCR tests and blood samples taken every week. Healthcare workers were enrolled in the week of the UK lockdown, from 23 to 31 March 2020, and were followed every week for up to roughly 15 weeks. Measured from the cysteine to the phenylalanine, the CDR3 is 13 residues long. The only DNA kept is the CDR3, 39 bases in frame from the first base. V gives up 5 bases and J gives up 7 bases, and the segment between their germline ends measures 12 bases. From a lookup of the germline V gene (reference sequence), CDR1 and CDR2 are SEHNR and FQNEAQ. The library was produced with 5' RACE. Sequencing instrument: NextSeq 500. The TCR library protocol attached unique molecular identifiers to individual cDNA molecules to correct for sequencing error and PCR bias. Sequencing covered both TCR alpha and beta chains, and within each sample the abundances of alpha and beta sequences were tightly co-correlated. On the study's bioinformatics: Decombinator V4 was used to perform V gene, J gene and CDR3 annotation of TCR sequences. TCRs were defined as expanded if a significant change between any two time points was detected under a Poisson model with p below 0.0001. TCR abundances were normalised to the total number of TCRs sequenced per sample and expressed as counts per million. MAIT TCRs were defined by TRAV1-2 paired with TRAJ12, TRAJ20 or TRAJ33, and iNKT TCRs by TRAV10 paired with TRAJ18. VDJdb, accessed 1 November 2021, was searched for CMV, EBV and SARS-CoV-2 annotated TCRs, with TCRs annotated for multiple antigens excluded. The public reads were run again by TCRdb, first through fastp at Q25 and then through MiXCR, and only productive beta chains were kept. Rows with a matching CDR3 protein are joined into one entry that keeps the most common DNA and genes. These V and J calls rely on TCRdb rather than the paper's analysis. Within this sample are roughly 56,000 distinct CDR3 sequences, with roughly 16% of them counted one time only. The ten biggest clones cover about 4% of the sample.

The source of the sample is a study of early T cells in non-severe SARS-CoV-2 infection (dated by TCRdb to the early 2020s). About the full investigation: Because TCR sequencing relied on bulk RNA taken from unsorted whole blood, pairing of alpha and beta chains was not possible. The research as a whole found: Matching against VDJdb was skewed toward anti-spike CD8 responses, likely underestimated virus-specific expansions, and missed private and CD4 specificities.

The receptor was derived from an adult who was a healthcare worker with PCR-confirmed SARS-CoV-2 infection or an uninfected control (not recorded which). The sequence is built from TRBV7-9 and TRBJ2-1, and possibly TRBD1, on 6 matching bases. Material: whole blood, obtained at baseline. CDR3 sequence: CASSAPRGNEQFF. The nucleotide sequence reads as follows: TGTGCCAGCAGCGCACCAAGGGGGAATGAGCAGTTCTTC.